This entry is about one TCR beta chain. The data originate from a study of glioma-infiltrating T cells after dendritic cell vaccination. Overall study context: Patients received autologous tumor lysate-pulsed dendritic cell vaccination between the early 2000s and the early 2010s.

Trimming cost V 1 base and J 1 base; bases outside gene matches: 5. Germline CDR1 and CDR2: SGHAT and FQNNGV. The CDR3 is 16 amino acids. TCRdb's table, derived via immunoSEQ multiplex PCR, lists solely in-frame clones and lacks some. The sample has 30,000 to 40,000 clones, just under 85% seen once; the top ten hold roughly 7.7%. V is TRBV11-2 and J is TRBJ2-3; 7 bases agree with TRBD2. The origin of this receptor is a human donor with glioblastoma. Source: blood, taken before dendritic cell vaccination. DNA for the CDR3: TGTGCCAGCAGCTTAGGGAGCGGGGCTCGCACAGATACGCAGTATTTT. It codes for CASSLGSGARTDTQYF.